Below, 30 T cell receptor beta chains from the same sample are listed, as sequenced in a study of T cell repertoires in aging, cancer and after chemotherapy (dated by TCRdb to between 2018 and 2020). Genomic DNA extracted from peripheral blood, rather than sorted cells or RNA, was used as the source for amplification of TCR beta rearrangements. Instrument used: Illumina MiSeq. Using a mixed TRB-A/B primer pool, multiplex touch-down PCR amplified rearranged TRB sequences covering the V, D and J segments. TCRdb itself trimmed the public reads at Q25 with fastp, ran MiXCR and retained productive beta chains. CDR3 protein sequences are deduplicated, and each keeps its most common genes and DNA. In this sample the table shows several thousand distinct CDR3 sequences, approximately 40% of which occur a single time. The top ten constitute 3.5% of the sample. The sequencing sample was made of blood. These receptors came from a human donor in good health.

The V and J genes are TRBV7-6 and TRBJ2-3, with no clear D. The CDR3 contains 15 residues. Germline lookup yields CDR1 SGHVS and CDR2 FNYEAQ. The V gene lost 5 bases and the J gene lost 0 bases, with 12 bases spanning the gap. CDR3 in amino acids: CASSPLADSTDTQYF. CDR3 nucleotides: TGTGCCAGCAGCCCCTTGGCGGACAGCACAGATACGCAGTATTTT.

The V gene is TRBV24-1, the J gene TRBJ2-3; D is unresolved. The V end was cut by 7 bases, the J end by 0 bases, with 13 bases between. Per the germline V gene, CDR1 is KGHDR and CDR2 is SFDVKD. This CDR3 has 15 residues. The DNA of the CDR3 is TGTGCCACCAGGCATACCGGAGTTAGCACAGATACGCAGTATTTT. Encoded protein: CATRHTGVSTDTQYF.

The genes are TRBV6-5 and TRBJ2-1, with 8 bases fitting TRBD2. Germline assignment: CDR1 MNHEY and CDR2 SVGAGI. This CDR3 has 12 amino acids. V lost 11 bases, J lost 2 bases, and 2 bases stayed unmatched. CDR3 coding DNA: TGTGCCGCGGGGGGCCCCTACAATGAGCAGTTCTTC. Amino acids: CAAGGPYNEQFF.

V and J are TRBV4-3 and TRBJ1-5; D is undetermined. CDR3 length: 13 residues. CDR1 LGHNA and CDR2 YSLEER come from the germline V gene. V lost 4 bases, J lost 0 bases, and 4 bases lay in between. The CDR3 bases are TGCGCCAGCAGCCGATCTAGCAATCAGCCCCAGCATTTT. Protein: CASSRSSNQPQHF.

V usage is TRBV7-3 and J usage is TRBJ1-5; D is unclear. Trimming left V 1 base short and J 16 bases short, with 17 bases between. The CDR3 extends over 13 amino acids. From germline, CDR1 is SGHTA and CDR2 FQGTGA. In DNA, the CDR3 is TGTGCCAGCAGCTTAAATGGTCGTGGGTTGCTCCATTTT. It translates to CASSLNGRGLLHF. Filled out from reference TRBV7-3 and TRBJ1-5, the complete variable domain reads GAGVSQTPSNKVTEKGKYVELRCDPISGHTALYWYRQSLGQGPEFLIYFQGTGAADDSGLPNDRFFAVRPEGSVSTLKIQRTERGDSAVYLCASSLNGRGLLHFGDGTRLSIL.

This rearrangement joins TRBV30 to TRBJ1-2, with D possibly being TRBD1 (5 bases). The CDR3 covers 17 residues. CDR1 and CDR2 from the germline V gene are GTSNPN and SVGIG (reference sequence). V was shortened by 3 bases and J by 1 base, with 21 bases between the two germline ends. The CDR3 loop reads CAWSIMSGILHNYGYTF. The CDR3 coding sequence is TGTGCCTGGAGCATCATGTCAGGGATTCTCCATAACTATGGCTACACCTTC.

CDR3 in DNA: TGTGCCAGTAGTATTCGCCGGGGATTCGAGCAGCCCCAGCATTTT. It is translated as CASSIRRGFEQPQHF. The genes are TRBV19 and TRBJ1-5; unclear D gene. Germline V gene lookup returns CDR1 LNHDA and CDR2 SQIVND (reference sequence). The V gene lost 3 bases and the J gene lost 7 bases, with 16 bases spanning the gap. CDR3 length: 15 residues.

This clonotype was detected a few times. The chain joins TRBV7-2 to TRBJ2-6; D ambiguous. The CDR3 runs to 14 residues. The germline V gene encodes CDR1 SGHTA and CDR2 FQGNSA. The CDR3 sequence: CGVRISSGANVLTF. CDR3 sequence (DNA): TGTGGGGTCCGTATTTCGTCTGGGGCCAACGTCCTGACTTTC.

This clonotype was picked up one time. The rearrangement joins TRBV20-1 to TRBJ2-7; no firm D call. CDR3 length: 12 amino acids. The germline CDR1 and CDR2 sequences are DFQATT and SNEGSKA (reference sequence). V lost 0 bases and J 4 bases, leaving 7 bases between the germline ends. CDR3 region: CSAREADYEQYF. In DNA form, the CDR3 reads TGCAGTGCTAGAGAGGCCGATTACGAGCAGTACTTC.

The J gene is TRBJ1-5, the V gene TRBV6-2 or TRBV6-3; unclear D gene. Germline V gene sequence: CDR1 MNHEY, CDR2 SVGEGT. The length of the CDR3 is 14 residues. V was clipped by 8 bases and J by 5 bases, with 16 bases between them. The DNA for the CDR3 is TGTGCCAGCCACCTAGGTGGGTCGTATCAGCCCCAGCATTTT. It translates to CASHLGGSYQPQHF.

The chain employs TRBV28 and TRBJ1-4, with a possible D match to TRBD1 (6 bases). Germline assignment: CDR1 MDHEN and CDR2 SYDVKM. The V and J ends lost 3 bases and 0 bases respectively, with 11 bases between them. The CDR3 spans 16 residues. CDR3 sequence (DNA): TGTGCCAGCAGTTTTGTGGGACACGCAACTAATGAAAAACTGTTTTTT. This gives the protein CASSFVGHATNEKLFF.

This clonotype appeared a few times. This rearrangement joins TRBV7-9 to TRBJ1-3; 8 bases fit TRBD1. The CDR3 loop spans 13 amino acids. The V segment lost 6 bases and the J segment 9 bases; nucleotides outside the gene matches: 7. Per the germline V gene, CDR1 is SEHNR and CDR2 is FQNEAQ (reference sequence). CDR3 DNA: TGTGCCAGCAGTCTACAGGGGGTAGGCACCATATATTTT. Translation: CASSLQGVGTIYF.

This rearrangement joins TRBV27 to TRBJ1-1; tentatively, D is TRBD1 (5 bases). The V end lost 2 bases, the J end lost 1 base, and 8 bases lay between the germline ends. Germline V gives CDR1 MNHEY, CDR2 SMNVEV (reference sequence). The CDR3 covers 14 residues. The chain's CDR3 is CASSLATGNTEAFF. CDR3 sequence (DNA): TGTGCCAGCAGTTTAGCAACAGGGAACACTGAAGCTTTCTTT.

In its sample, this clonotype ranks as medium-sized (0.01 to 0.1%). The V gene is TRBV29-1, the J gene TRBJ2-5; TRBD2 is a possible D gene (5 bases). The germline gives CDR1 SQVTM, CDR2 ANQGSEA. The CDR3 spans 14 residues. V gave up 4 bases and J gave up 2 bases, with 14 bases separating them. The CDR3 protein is CSVGGLPGQETQYF. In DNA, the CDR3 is TGCAGCGTTGGCGGGCTGCCGGGGCAAGAGACCCAGTACTTC.

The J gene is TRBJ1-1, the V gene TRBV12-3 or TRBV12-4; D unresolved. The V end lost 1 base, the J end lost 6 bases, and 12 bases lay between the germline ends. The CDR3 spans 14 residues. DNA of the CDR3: TGTGCCAGCAGTTTAGGACAACACAGCTCTGAAGCTTTCTTT. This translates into CASSLGQHSSEAFF.

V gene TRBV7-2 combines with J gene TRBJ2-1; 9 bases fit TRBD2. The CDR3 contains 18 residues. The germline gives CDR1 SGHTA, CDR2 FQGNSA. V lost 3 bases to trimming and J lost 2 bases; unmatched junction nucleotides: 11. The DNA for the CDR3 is TGTGCCAGCAGCTTTCCCGTATTGGGCGGGGGGGCCTACAATGAGCAGTTCTTC. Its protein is CASSFPVLGGGAYNEQFF.

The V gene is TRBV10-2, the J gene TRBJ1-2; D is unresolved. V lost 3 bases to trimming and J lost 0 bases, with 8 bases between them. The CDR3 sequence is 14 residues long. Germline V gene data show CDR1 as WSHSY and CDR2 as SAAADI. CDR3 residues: CASSEPNSNYGYTF. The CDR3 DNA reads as TGCGCCAGCAGTGAACCAAATTCTAACTATGGCTACACCTTC.

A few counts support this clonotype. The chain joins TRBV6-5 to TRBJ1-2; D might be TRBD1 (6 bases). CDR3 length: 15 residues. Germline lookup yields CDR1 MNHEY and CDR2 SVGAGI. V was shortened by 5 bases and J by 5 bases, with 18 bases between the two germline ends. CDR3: CASSTGGGAGYGYTF. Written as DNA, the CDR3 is TGTGCCAGCAGTACAGGTGGGGGGGCGGGATATGGCTACACCTTC.

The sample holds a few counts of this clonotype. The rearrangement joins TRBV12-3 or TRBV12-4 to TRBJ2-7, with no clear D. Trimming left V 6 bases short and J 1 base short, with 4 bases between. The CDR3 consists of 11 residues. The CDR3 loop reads CASRRSYEQYF. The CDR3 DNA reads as TGTGCCAGCAGGAGGTCCTACGAGCAGTACTTC.

In DNA, the CDR3 is TGTGCCAGCGGACCCCGGCAGGGGGCGCGAGAGCAGTACTTC. Its translation is CASGPRQGAREQYF. This rearrangement joins TRBV6-5 to TRBJ2-7; 8 bases line up with TRBD1. With V trimmed by 8 bases and J by 7 bases, 13 bases remained unmatched. The CDR3 has 14 amino acids. Per the germline V gene, CDR1 is MNHEY and CDR2 is SVGAGI.

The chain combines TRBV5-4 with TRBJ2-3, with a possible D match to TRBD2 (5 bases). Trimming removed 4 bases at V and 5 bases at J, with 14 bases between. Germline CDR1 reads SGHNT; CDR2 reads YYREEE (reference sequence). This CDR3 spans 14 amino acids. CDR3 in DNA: TGTGCCAGCAGCCCGGGGAGCACCAGAGATACGCAGTATTTT. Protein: CASSPGSTRDTQYF.

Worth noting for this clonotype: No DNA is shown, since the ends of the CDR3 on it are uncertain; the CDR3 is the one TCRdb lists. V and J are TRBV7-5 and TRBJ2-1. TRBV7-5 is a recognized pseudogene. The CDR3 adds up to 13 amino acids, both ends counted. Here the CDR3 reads CISVSEAWVEQFF.

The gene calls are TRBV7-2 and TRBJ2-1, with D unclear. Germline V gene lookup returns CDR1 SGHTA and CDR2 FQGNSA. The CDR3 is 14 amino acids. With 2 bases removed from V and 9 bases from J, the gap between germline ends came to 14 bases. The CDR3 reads CASSLSASTGEQFF. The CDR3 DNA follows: TGTGCCAGCAGCTTATCGGCCTCCACGGGTGAGCAGTTCTTC. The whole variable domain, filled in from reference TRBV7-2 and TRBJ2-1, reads GAGVSQSPSNKVTEKGKDVELRCDPISGHTALYWYRQSLGQGLEFLIYFQGNSAPDKSGLPSDRFSAERTGGSVSTLTIQRTQQEDSAVYLCASSLSASTGEQFFGPGTRLTVL.

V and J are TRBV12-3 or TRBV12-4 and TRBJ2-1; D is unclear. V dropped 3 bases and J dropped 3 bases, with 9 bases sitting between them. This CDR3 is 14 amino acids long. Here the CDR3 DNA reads TGTGCCAGCAGTTTGGAACACGTCTACAATGAGCAGTTCTTC. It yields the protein CASSLEHVYNEQFF.

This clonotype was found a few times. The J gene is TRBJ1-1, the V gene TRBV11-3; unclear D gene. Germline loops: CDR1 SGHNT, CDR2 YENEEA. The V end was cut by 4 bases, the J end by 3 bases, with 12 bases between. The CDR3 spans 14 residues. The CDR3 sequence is CASSSHKGDTEAFF. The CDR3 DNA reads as TGTGCCAGCAGCTCCCACAAGGGCGACACTGAAGCTTTCTTT.

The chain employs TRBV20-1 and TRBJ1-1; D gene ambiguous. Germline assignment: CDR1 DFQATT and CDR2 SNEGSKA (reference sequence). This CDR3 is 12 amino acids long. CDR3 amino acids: CNPTTFGTEAFF. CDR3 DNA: TGCAACCCCACCACCTTCGGGACTGAAGCTTTCTTT.

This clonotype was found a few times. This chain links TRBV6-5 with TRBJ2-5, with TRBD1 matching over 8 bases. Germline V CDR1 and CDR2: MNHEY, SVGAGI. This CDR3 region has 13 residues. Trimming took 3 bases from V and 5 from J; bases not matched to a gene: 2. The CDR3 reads CASSYRTGETQYF. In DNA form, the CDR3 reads TGTGCCAGCAGTTATCGGACAGGGGAGACCCAGTACTTC.

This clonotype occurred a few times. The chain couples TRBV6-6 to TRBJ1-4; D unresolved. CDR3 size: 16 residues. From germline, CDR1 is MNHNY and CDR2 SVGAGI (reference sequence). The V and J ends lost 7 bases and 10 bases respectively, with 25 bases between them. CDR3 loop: CASIEPPGRDGGKLFF. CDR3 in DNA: TGTGCCAGCATTGAGCCCCCTGGACGGGATGGAGGAAAACTGTTTTTT.

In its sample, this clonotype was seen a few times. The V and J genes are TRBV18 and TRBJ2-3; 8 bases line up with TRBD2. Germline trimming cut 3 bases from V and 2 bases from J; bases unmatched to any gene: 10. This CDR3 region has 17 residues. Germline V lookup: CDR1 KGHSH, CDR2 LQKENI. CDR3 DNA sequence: TGTGCCAGCTCACCTCCCCGAGAGCGGGGGAACACAGATACGCAGTATTTT. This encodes CASSPPRERGNTDTQYF.

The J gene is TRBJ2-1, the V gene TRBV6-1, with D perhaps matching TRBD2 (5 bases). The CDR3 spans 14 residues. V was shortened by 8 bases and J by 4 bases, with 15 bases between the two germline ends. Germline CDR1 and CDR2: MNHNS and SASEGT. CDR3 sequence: CASGYSSGYNEQFF. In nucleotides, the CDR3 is TGTGCCAGCGGTTACTCCTCGGGGTACAATGAGCAGTTCTTC.